This T cell receptor beta chain stems from a study of OX40 agonist ivuxolimab in advanced cancers. Looked up from germline, CDR1 is SGHTA and CDR2 is FQGTGA. The CDR3 consists of 13 residues. Trimming stripped 2 bases from V and 2 bases from J, with 6 bases between. The method was immunoSEQ multiplex PCR; TCRdb's version includes in-frame clones alone and lacks a portion of them. The sample includes about 50,000 clones, approximately 71% seen only once; the top ten take about 2.6%. The sequencing here drew on CD4+ or CD8+ T cells sorted from blood, taken in a trial of the OX40 agonist ivuxolimab. This clonotype was sampled from an adult with an advanced solid tumor such as melanoma, head and neck, liver or kidney cancer. The chain combines TRBV7-3 with TRBJ2-5; D remains ambiguous. CDR3 coding DNA: TGTGCCAGCAGCTTACGAGCACAAGAGACCCAGTACTTC. It specifies CASSLRAQETQYF.